This TCR beta chain is from a study of cytomegalovirus exposure and HLA in healthy donors. General study points: When a later analysis was performed, an Asian-associated ancestry cluster reportedly had fewer N-insertions than the roughly 640-donor mean.

Use of 60 Vbeta and 13 Jbeta primers characterized the PCR. Produced via immunoSEQ multiplex PCR; TCRdb's table is partial and in-frame only. The sample lists more than 150,000 clones, roughly 84% occurring once. Worth noting for this clone: The antigen remains undetermined.

The CDR3 consists of 14 residues. Per the germline V gene, CDR1 is SGHAT and CDR2 is FQNNGV. V was shortened by 6 bases and J by 0 bases, with 10 bases between the two germline ends. The V call is TRBV11-2, the J call TRBJ2-3; maybe TRBD1 (6 bases). Sequencing was performed on PBMCs. This clonotype was sampled from a girl under three years old in good health and CMV-seronegative. The CDR3 region has the DNA TGTGCCAGCAGACTGACAGGTAGCACAGATACGCAGTATTTT. Translating gives CASRLTGSTDTQYF.